Given below is one T cell receptor beta chain in context. These data come from a study of shared T cell receptors in the human thymus. CDR3 length: 17 residues. The V segment lost 1 base and the J segment 3 bases; nucleotides outside the gene matches: 11. Germline lookup yields CDR1 MNHNS and CDR2 SASEGT. Sequenced by immunoSEQ multiplex PCR; TCRdb stores in-frame clones only, minus some. In the table there are 700,000 or so clones, 80% to 90% of which are singletons. This same sample was also taken into another study, of human thymus T cells. That work states: Thymic repertoires from unrelated individuals overlapped highly, related research reported.

The sequenced sample consisted of thymocytes. The receptor was isolated from a girl under three years old with a congenital heart defect. The chain links TRBV6-1 to TRBJ1-1, with 7 bases aligning to TRBD1. CDR3 nucleotides: TGTGCCAGCAGTGAAGGGCCTCGACAGGGCCCTTACACTGAAGCTTTCTTT. As protein: CASSEGPRQGPYTEAFF.